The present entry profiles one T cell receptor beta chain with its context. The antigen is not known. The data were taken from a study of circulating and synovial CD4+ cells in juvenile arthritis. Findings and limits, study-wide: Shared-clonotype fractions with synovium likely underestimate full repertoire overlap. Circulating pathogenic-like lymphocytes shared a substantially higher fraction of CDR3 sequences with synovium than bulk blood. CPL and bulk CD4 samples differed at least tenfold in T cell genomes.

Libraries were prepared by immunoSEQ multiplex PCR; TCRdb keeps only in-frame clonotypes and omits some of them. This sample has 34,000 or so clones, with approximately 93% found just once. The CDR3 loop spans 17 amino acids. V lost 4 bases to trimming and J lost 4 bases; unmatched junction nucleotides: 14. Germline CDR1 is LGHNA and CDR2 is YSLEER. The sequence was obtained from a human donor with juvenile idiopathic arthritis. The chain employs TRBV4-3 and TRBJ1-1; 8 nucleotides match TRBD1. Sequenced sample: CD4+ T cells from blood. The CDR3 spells CASSRELLRTGGTEAFF. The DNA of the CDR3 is TGCGCCAGCAGCCGAGAACTGTTGAGAACAGGGGGCACTGAAGCTTTCTTT.